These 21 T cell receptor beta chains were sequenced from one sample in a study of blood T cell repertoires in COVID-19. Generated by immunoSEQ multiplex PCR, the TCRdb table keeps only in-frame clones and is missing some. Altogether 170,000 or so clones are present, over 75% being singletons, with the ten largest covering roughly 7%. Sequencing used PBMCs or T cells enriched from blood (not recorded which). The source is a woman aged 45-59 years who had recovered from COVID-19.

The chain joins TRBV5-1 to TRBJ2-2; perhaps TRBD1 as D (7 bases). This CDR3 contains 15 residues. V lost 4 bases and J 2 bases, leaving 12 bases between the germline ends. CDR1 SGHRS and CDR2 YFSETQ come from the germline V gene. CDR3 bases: TGCGCCAGCAGCCGCGGGACAGCTAACACCGGGGAGCTGTTTTTT. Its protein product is CASSRGTANTGELFF.

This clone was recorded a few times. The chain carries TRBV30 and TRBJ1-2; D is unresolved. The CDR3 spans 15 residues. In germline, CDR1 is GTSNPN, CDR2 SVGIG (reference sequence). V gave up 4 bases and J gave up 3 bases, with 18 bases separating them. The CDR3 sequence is CAWIPNSLAYYGYTF. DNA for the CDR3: TGTGCCTGGATTCCCAACAGCCTTGCTTACTATGGCTACACCTTC.

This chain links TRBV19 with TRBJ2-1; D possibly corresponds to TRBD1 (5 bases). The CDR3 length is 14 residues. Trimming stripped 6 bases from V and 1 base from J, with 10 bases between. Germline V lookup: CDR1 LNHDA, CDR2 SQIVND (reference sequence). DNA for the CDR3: TGTGCCAGTAGCCTCAGGGTGTCCTACAATGAGCAGTTCTTC. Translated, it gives CASSLRVSYNEQFF.

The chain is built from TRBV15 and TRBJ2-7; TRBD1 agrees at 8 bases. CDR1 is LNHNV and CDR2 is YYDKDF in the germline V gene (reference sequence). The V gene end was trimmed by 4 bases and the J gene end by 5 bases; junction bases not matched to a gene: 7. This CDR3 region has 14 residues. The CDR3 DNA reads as TGTGCCACCAGCATTCGGACAGGGTCCGACGAGCAGTACTTC. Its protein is CATSIRTGSDEQYF.

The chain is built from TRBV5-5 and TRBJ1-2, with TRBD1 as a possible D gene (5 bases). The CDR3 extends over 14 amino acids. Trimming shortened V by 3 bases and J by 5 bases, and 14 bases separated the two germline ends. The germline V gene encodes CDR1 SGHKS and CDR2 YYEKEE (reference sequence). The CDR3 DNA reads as TGTGCCAGCAGCTCTGCCAGGGTTTCTTATGGCTACACCTTC. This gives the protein CASSSARVSYGYTF.

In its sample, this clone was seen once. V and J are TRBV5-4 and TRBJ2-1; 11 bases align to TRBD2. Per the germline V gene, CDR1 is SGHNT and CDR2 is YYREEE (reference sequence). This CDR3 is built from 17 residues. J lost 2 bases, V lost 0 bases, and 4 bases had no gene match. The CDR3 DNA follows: TGTGCCAGCAGCTTGGGACTAGCGGGAAGGCCCTACAATGAGCAGTTCTTC. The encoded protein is CASSLGLAGRPYNEQFF. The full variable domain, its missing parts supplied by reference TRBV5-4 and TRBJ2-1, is ETGVTQSPTHLIKTRGQQVTLRCSSQSGHNTVSWYQQALGQGPQFIFQYYREEENGRGNFPPRFSGLQFPNYSSELNVNALELDDSALYLCASSLGLAGRPYNEQFFGPGTRLTVL.

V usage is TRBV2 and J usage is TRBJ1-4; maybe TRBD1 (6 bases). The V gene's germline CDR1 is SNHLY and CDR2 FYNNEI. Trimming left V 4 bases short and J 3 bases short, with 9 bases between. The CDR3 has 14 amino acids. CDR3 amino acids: CASSGRGANEKLFF. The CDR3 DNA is TGTGCCAGCAGTGGCAGGGGTGCTAATGAAAAACTGTTTTTT.

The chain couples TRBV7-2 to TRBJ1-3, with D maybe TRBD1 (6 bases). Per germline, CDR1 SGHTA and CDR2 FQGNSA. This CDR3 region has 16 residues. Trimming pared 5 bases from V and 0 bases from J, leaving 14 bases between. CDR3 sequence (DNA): TGTGCCAGCAGCGCGGACAGTGCCACCTCTGGAAACACCATATATTTT. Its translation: CASSADSATSGNTIYF.

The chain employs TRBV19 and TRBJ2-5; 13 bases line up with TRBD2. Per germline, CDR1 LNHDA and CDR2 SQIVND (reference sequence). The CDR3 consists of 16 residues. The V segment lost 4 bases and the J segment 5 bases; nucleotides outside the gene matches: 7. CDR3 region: CASSTGGLAGLETQYF. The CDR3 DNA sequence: TGTGCCAGTAGTACCGGGGGACTAGCGGGACTCGAGACCCAGTACTTC.

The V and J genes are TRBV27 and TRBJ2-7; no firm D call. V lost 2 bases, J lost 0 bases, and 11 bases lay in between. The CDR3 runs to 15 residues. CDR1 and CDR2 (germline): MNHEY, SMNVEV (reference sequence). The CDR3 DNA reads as TGTGCCAGCAGTTTAAGCCCGGTGTCCTCCTACGAGCAGTACTTC. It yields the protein CASSLSPVSSYEQYF.

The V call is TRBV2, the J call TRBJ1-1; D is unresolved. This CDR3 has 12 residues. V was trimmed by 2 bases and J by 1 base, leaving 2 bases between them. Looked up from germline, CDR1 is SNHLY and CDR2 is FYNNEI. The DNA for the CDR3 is TGTGCCAGCAGTGAACAGAACACTGAAGCTTTCTTT. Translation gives CASSEQNTEAFF. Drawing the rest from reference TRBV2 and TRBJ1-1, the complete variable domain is EPEVTQTPSHQVTQMGQEVILRCVPISNHLYFYWYRQILGQKVEFLVSFYNNEISEKSEIFDDQFSVERPDGSNFTLKIRSTKLEDSAMYFCASSEQNTEAFFGQGTRLTVV.

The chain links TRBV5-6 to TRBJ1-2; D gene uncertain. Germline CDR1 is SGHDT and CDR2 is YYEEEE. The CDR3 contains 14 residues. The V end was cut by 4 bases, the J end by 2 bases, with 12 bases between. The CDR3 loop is CASSHPRENYGYTF. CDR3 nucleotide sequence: TGTGCCAGCAGCCATCCACGGGAAAACTATGGCTACACCTTC.

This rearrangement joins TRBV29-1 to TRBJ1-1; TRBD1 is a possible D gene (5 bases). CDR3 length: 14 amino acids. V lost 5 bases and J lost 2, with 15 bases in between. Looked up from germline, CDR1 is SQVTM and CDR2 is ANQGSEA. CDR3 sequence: CSVPSGLANTEAFF. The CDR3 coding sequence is TGCAGCGTTCCCTCAGGGTTGGCCAACACTGAAGCTTTCTTT.

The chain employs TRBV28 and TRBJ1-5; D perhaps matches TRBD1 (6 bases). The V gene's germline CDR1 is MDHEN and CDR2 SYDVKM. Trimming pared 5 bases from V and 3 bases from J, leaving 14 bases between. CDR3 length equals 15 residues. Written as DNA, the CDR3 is TGTGCCAGCAGTCCTTCGGGACAAGTCAATCAGCCCCAGCATTTT. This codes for CASSPSGQVNQPQHF.

The CDR3 bases are TGTGCCAGCAGCCGCCGGGACTCCTCTGGAAACACCATATATTTT. It specifies CASSRRDSSGNTIYF. The rearrangement joins TRBV5-8 to TRBJ1-3; tentative D call: TRBD1 (5 bases). Trimming pared 4 bases from V and 0 bases from J, leaving 11 bases between. The germline V gene encodes CDR1 SGHTS and CDR2 YDEGEE. This CDR3 is 15 amino acids long. The full variable domain, with the rest looked up from reference TRBV5-8 and TRBJ1-3, is EAGVTQSPTHLIKTRGQQATLRCSPISGHTSVYWYQQALGLGLQFLLWYDEGEERNRGNFPPRFSGRQFPNYSSELNVNALELEDSALYLCASSRRDSSGNTIYFGEGSWLTVV.

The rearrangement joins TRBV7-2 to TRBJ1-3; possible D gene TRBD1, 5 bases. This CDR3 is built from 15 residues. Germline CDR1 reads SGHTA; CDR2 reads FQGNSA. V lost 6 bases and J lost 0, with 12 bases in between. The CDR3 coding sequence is TGTGCCAGCAGACTAGTCGGGGGCTCTGGAAACACCATATATTTT. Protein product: CASRLVGGSGNTIYF.

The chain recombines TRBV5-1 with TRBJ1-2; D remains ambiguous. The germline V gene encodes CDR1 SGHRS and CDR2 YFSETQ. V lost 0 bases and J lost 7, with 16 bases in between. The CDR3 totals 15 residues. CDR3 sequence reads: CASSLALPGSAGYTF. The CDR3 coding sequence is TGCGCCAGCAGCTTGGCGTTACCGGGTTCTGCTGGCTACACCTTC.

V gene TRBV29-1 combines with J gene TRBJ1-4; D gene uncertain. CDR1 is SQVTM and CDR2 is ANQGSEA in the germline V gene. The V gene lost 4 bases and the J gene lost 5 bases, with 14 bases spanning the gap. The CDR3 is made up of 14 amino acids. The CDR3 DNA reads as TGCAGCGTTGTGGAGGGTGGTGAAAATGAAAAACTGTTTTTT. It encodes CSVVEGGENEKLFF.

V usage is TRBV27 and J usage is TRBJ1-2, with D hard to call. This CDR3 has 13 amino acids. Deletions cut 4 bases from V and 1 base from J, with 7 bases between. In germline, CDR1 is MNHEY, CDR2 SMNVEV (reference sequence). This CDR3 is CASSSQINYGYTF. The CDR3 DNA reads TGTGCCAGCAGTTCACAGATTAACTATGGCTACACCTTC.

CDR3 DNA sequence: TGTGCCAGCAGCTTGGCCTACTCCACAGGTCCCAAAAACATTCAGTACTTC. Its protein is CASSLAYSTGPKNIQYF. The chain recombines TRBV5-6 with TRBJ2-4; TRBD1 might be the D (5 bases). Germline V CDR1 and CDR2: SGHDT, YYEEEE. The V gene lost 0 bases and the J gene lost 2 bases, with 15 bases spanning the gap. The CDR3 covers 17 residues.

The CDR3 region has the DNA TGTGCCATTGTACCTAGAGGGCATTTT. Translating gives CAIVPRGHF. V usage is TRBV11-3 and J usage is TRBJ1-5; no reliable D call. With 10 bases removed from V and 15 bases from J, the gap between germline ends came to 13 bases. Germline CDR1 and CDR2: SGHNT and YENEEA. This CDR3 is built from 9 residues.